The clone carrying this T cell receptor beta chain was seen a handful of times. Its antigen remains unidentified. This sample is drawn from a study of beta chain features in type 1 diabetes. Study outcomes and limitations: Moderately but significantly shorter TCRB CDR3s were found in Type 1 diabetes patients in all four CD4+ subsets. The study found that naive, central memory and Treg TCRB repertoires appeared more similar in patients than in healthy donors.

The sequenced template was cDNA made from the entire isolated RNA. Around 3.57 million reads was the average for naive, central memory and regulatory T cell samples. Profiled with immunoSEQ multiplex PCR; TCRdb holds only in-frame clones, not every one. The sample holds over 150,000 clones, 13% seen once. The sample comprised central memory CD4+ T cells from blood. This clonotype originated in a woman under 30 in good health.

DNA of the CDR3: TGCAGCGTTGTCAGGTCGAACACCGGGGAGCTGTTTTTT. The encoded protein is CSVVRSNTGELFF. The chain uses TRBV29-1 and TRBJ2-2; D gene ambiguous. Germline CDR1 SQVTM, CDR2 ANQGSEA. This CDR3 has 13 residues. Trimming removed 4 bases from V and 0 bases from J, with 6 bases in between.